This T cell receptor (beta chain) stems from a study of blood T cell repertoires in COVID-19. Study-level background: Whether acute or convalescent, the COVID-19 samples came from the United States, Italy and Spain.

Participants' reported clinical history set cohort assignment. The germline V and J ends were trimmed by 3 bases and 3 bases, with 11 bases remaining between them. The CDR3 has 14 amino acids. From germline, CDR1 is MNHEY and CDR2 SMNVEV (reference sequence). Original analysis: Researchers report that nucleated cell counts were estimated from reference gene primer amplification. Repertoires were generated with immunoSEQ multiplex PCR, while TCRdb's copy carries only in-frame clones and drops some. V and J calls and clone size are copied from that table; D and trimming were computed from the DNA. The sample records fewer than 350,000 clones, about nine tenths being singletons.

This receptor was identified in a woman aged 40 to 50 who had recovered from COVID-19. The chain employs TRBV27 and TRBJ1-1, with D perhaps matching TRBD1 (5 bases). The sample comprised PBMCs or T cells enriched from blood (not recorded which). This CDR3 is CASSFLGGYTEAFF. The CDR3 nucleotides read TGTGCCAGCAGTTTTTTGGGGGGGTACACTGAAGCTTTCTTT.